This T cell receptor beta chain was retrieved from a study of blood T cell repertoires in COVID-19. As for the study in general: The United States, Italy and Spain supplied acute and convalescent COVID-19 samples. PBMCs, B-cell-depleted T cells, or T cells provided the cDNA or gDNA that made up the material.

The CDR3 length is 14 residues. The germline V gene encodes CDR1 SGHTA and CDR2 FQGNSA. The V and J ends lost 5 bases and 7 bases, in that order; junction bases with no gene match: 9. Participants came from fewer than 25 US areas, aged roughly 18 to 89 years. Authors' data handling: Reference gene primer amplification yielded estimated nucleated cell counts. Assay: immunoSEQ multiplex PCR; the TCRdb copy retains only in-frame clones and omits some. D and trimming were read from the DNA, whereas the V and J calls and clone size are those reported in that table. Of about 200,000 clones listed, less than 85% are singletons.

Sequencing was carried out using PBMCs or T cells enriched from blood (not recorded which). The clonotype was recovered from a woman aged 55 to 70 with acute COVID-19. The genes are TRBV7-2 and TRBJ1-2; 8 nucleotides align to TRBD1. The CDR3 DNA reads as TGTGCCAGCAGCCACCCGCAGGGGGCGCGTGGCTACACCTTC. It specifies CASSHPQGARGYTF.